The 25 T cell receptor beta chains below all came from one sample that was sequenced in a study of blood T cell repertoires in COVID-19. Data came from immunoSEQ multiplex PCR; TCRdb stores just in-frame clones and leaves some out. The sample gives under 250,000 clones, around four fifths of which show up once; 27% is in the top ten. The sequencing input was peripheral blood. The receptors here all came from a man between 35 and 55 years old with acute or convalescent COVID-19.

The CDR3 here is CASSIWAATNEKLFF. DNA for the CDR3: TGTGCCAGTAGTATATGGGCCGCAACTAATGAAAAACTGTTTTTT. The chain links TRBV19 to TRBJ1-4; D gene uncertain. Trimming took off 2 bases at V and 0 bases at J, with 7 bases between the two ends. This CDR3 region has 15 residues. Germline CDR1 is LNHDA and CDR2 is SQIVND (reference sequence).

The chain uses TRBV5-1 and TRBJ2-7, with TRBD1 matching over 9 bases. The V gene's germline CDR1 is SGHRS and CDR2 YFSETQ. V was clipped by 4 bases and J by 6 bases; unmatched bases: 11. This CDR3 has 15 residues. The CDR3 nucleotides read TGCGCCAGCAGCGCCCCCGGGACAGGGATTCCCGAGCAGTACTTC. Protein: CASSAPGTGIPEQYF.

Only a few counts were recorded for this clone. The rearrangement links TRBV19 to TRBJ1-5; TRBD1 might be the D (5 bases). From germline, CDR1 is LNHDA and CDR2 SQIVND (reference sequence). This CDR3 has 15 amino acids. V was trimmed by 9 bases and J by 1 base, leaving 16 bases between them. The CDR3 DNA sequence: TGTGCCAGCCTCCCGGTGGGGGGAAGCAATCAGCCCCAGCATTTT. Residues: CASLPVGGSNQPQHF.

CDR3 sequence (DNA): TGTGCCAGCAGTCCCAGAAGGGGACTAGCGGACCCCTACGAGCAGTACTTC. This encodes CASSPRRGLADPYEQYF. The J gene is TRBJ2-7, the V gene TRBV27; 11 bases are shared with TRBD2. The CDR3 is 17 residues long. The ends lost 5 bases at V and 2 bases at J; junction bases unmatched: 11. Germline loops: CDR1 MNHEY, CDR2 SMNVEV (reference sequence).

V is TRBV4-1 and J is TRBJ1-4; TRBD1 aligns across 9 bases. The junction had 5 bases not matched to a gene; V was cut back by 3 bases and J by 6 bases. This CDR3 has 15 residues. Germline CDR1 MGHRA, CDR2 YSYEKL. The CDR3 protein is CASSHTGTGHEKLFF. Here the CDR3 DNA reads TGCGCCAGCAGCCATACCGGGACAGGGCATGAAAAACTGTTTTTT.

The chain recombines TRBV6-5 with TRBJ1-5; D perhaps matches TRBD1 (6 bases). Between the trimmed V and J ends, which lost 6 bases and 0 bases, there was a span of 12 bases. Per germline, CDR1 MNHEY and CDR2 SVGAGI. The CDR3 runs to 15 residues. The CDR3 spells CASRPGGGSNQPQHF. CDR3 sequence (DNA): TGTGCCAGCAGGCCGGGAGGGGGTAGCAATCAGCCCCAGCATTTT.

The V gene is TRBV4-1, the J gene TRBJ1-5; 8 nucleotides line up with TRBD1. With V trimmed by 4 bases and J by 5 bases, 4 bases remained unmatched. This CDR3 has 14 residues. Per the germline V gene, CDR1 is MGHRA and CDR2 is YSYEKL. CDR3 sequence: CASSPQGVHQPQHF. The CDR3 bases are TGCGCCAGCAGCCCACAGGGGGTCCATCAGCCCCAGCATTTT.

This chain connects TRBV4-3 to TRBJ1-2; perhaps TRBD1 as D (5 bases). Looked up from germline, CDR1 is LGHNA and CDR2 is YSLEER. This CDR3 has 12 amino acids. The V and J ends lost 2 bases and 8 bases respectively, with 9 bases between them. The DNA for the CDR3 is TGCGCCAGCAGCCAAAGAGACAGCGGCTACACCTTC. Residues: CASSQRDSGYTF.

The CDR3 DNA reads TGCAGCTTCAGCGGGAGGGCTTACAATGAGCAGTTCTTC. Translation gives CSFSGRAYNEQFF. The chain carries TRBV29-1 and TRBJ2-1; TRBD2 agrees at 10 bases. Per the germline V gene, CDR1 is SQVTM and CDR2 is ANQGSEA. The V segment lost 8 bases and the J segment 4 bases; nucleotides outside the gene matches: 5. The CDR3 has 13 residues.

This chain connects TRBV19 to TRBJ2-2; 7 nucleotides match TRBD2. The CDR3 has 17 amino acids. J gave up 4 bases and V 6 bases, and 14 bases lay outside the gene matches. CDR1 is LNHDA and CDR2 is SQIVND in the germline V gene (reference sequence). CDR3 nucleotides: TGTGCCAGTAGGATGGGGAGGGTAGCCCCGGGCACCGGGGAGCTGTTTTTT. It translates to CASRMGRVAPGTGELFF. Variable domain in full (rest from reference TRBV19 and TRBJ2-2): DGGITQSPKYLFRKEGQNVTLSCEQNLNHDAMYWYRQDPGQGLRLIYYSQIVNDFQKGDIAEGYSVSREKKESFPLTVTSAQKNPTAFYLCASRMGRVAPGTGELFFGEGSRLTVL.

V and J are TRBV29-1 and TRBJ2-1; perhaps TRBD2 as D (6 bases). This CDR3 is 13 amino acids long. Germline V gene data show CDR1 as SQVTM and CDR2 as ANQGSEA. The V end was cut by 4 bases, the J end by 5 bases, with 12 bases between. DNA for the CDR3: TGCAGCGTTGGTGGAGCGGGCGACAATGAGCAGTTCTTC. It yields the protein CSVGGAGDNEQFF.

This clone has a handful of counts. V and J are TRBV28 and TRBJ1-1; D is unclear. Trimming stripped 3 bases from V and 0 bases from J, with 5 bases between. Germline V gene lookup returns CDR1 MDHEN and CDR2 SYDVKM. The CDR3 has 13 amino acids. The CDR3 region is CASSFDMNTEAFF. In nucleotides, the CDR3 is TGTGCCAGCAGTTTTGACATGAACACTGAAGCTTTCTTT.

This rearrangement joins TRBV18 to TRBJ1-3; D is perhaps TRBD1 (6 bases). Looked up from germline, CDR1 is KGHSH and CDR2 is LQKENI. Trimming cost V 3 bases and J 1 base, with 13 bases left between them. The CDR3 loop spans 16 amino acids. The CDR3 DNA reads as TGTGCCAGCTCACCCAATTTGGGGGCATCTGGAAACACCATATATTTT. It codes for CASSPNLGASGNTIYF.

CDR3 DNA sequence: TGTGCCAGCAGCCAAATAGACAGCTCTCAGCCCCAGCATTTT. Translated, it gives CASSQIDSSQPQHF. The rearrangement links TRBV3-1 (or the pseudogene TRBV3-2) to TRBJ1-5; the D gene is possibly TRBD1 (5 bases). The CDR3 sequence is 14 residues long. The germline gives CDR1 LGHDT, CDR2 YNNKEL (reference sequence). Trimming took 2 bases from V and 6 from J, leaving 11 bases between them.

The rearrangement links TRBV6-4 to TRBJ1-5; 7 nucleotides align to TRBD1. The CDR3 is 16 residues long. Germline V gives CDR1 MRHNA, CDR2 SNTAGT. Unmatched junction bases numbered 7, after V lost 2 bases and J lost 3 bases. Written as DNA, the CDR3 is TGTGCCAGCAGTGACGGAACAGGGGCGGACAATCAGCCCCAGCATTTT. Amino acid sequence: CASSDGTGADNQPQHF.

This clone was counted at least ten times. J is TRBJ2-7 and V is TRBV29-1; D might be TRBD2 (6 bases). Trimming removed 8 bases at V and 1 base at J, with 15 bases between. The CDR3 loop spans 13 amino acids. Germline values: CDR1 SQVTM, CDR2 ANQGSEA. DNA of the CDR3: TGCAGCCACGGAGGGGTGCGGTCCTACGAGCAGTACTTC. Its protein product is CSHGGVRSYEQYF.

CDR3: CASSQDGSFWADTQYF. As DNA, the CDR3 is TGTGCCAGCAGCCAAGATGGTAGCTTCTGGGCAGATACGCAGTATTTT. The chain couples TRBV4-2 to TRBJ2-3; D unclear. Germline assignment: CDR1 LGHNA and CDR2 YNFKEQ. The CDR3 has 16 amino acids. Trimming stripped 0 bases from V and 4 bases from J, with 14 bases between.

V usage is TRBV19 and J usage is TRBJ2-1, with TRBD2 identical over 15 bases. CDR1 LNHDA and CDR2 SQIVND come from the germline V gene (reference sequence). The CDR3 is 20 amino acids. With 5 bases clipped from V and 5 bases from J, the junction kept 16 bases outside the gene matches. The CDR3 is CASSPLLYGTSGRFDNEQFF. For the CDR3, the DNA is TGTGCCAGTAGTCCCCTCTTATACGGGACTAGCGGGAGGTTCGACAATGAGCAGTTCTTC.

This chain joins TRBV20-1 and TRBJ2-5; no reliable D call. CDR3 length equals 11 residues. The germline V gene encodes CDR1 DFQATT and CDR2 SNEGSKA (reference sequence). With 6 bases removed from V and 1 base from J, the gap between germline ends came to 6 bases. DNA of the CDR3: TGCAGTGCGAAACTCCAAGAGACCCAGTACTTC. The encoded protein is CSAKLQETQYF.

In this sample, this clone turned up a few times. The V call is TRBV7-9, the J call TRBJ1-6; the D is unclear. Between the trimmed V and J ends, which lost 5 bases and 9 bases, there was a span of 11 bases. Per the germline V gene, CDR1 is SEHNR and CDR2 is FQNEAQ (reference sequence). CDR3 length: 13 amino acids. The CDR3 loop reads CASSLRGGSPLHF. The CDR3 coding sequence is TGTGCCAGCAGCCTACGAGGCGGTTCACCCCTCCACTTT.

The chain is built from TRBV6-5 and TRBJ1-2; TRBD1 matches at 11 bases. Germline lookup yields CDR1 MNHEY and CDR2 SVGAGI. The CDR3 spans 14 residues. V shed 5 bases, J shed 6 bases, and the junction held 5 bases outside the gene matches. This CDR3 is CASSTSDRGHGYTF. CDR3 nucleotide sequence: TGTGCCAGCAGTACCTCGGACAGGGGGCATGGCTACACCTTC.

V usage is TRBV7-2 and J usage is TRBJ1-5, with TRBD1 as a possible D gene (5 bases). The germline V gene has CDR1 SGHTA and CDR2 FQGNSA. The CDR3 loop spans 14 amino acids. V was clipped by 1 base and J by 8 bases, with 12 bases between them. The DNA of the CDR3 is TGTGCCAGCAGCTTAGTCGCAGGGAGGGAGCCCCAGCATTTT. Amino acid sequence: CASSLVAGREPQHF. Variable domain in full (rest from reference TRBV7-2 and TRBJ1-5): GAGVSQSPSNKVTEKGKDVELRCDPISGHTALYWYRQSLGQGLEFLIYFQGNSAPDKSGLPSDRFSAERTGGSVSTLTIQRTQQEDSAVYLCASSLVAGREPQHFGDGTRLSIL.

A note on this clone: Within the sample, other DNA sequences also encode this same CDR3. The V and J genes are TRBV15 and TRBJ1-3, with no clear D. This CDR3 region has 16 residues. The germline V gene has CDR1 LNHNV and CDR2 YYDKDF (reference sequence). V was cut by 0 bases and J by 0 bases, with 9 bases left in between. Written as DNA, the CDR3 is TGTGCCACCAGCAGAGATCGAGAATCCTCTGGAAACACCATATATTTT. It specifies CATSRDRESSGNTIYF.

This chain connects TRBV11-2 to TRBJ2-3, with 13 bases identical to TRBD2. The germline gives CDR1 SGHAT, CDR2 FQNNGV. The CDR3 is made up of 15 amino acids. Trimming cost V 4 bases and J 3 bases; bases outside gene matches: 1. The CDR3 coding sequence is TGTGCCAGCAGCTGGACTAGCGGGAGTACAGATACGCAGTATTTT. Amino acids: CASSWTSGSTDTQYF.

This clone was detected once. The rearrangement links TRBV9 to TRBJ1-1; 11 bases fit TRBD1. Per the germline V gene, CDR1 is SGDLS and CDR2 is YYNGEE. The CDR3 runs to 16 residues. Trimming took 4 bases from V and 4 from J; bases not matched to a gene: 9. CDR3 sequence (DNA): TGTGCCAGCAGCACTTGGACAGGGGGCGTGGGCACTGAAGCTTTCTTT. Its protein is CASSTWTGGVGTEAFF.